A selection of T cell receptor beta chains follows, all from one sample in a study of OX40 agonist ivuxolimab in advanced cancers. Profiling relied on immunoSEQ multiplex PCR, and the TCRdb table lists in-frame clones only, not all of them. The sample has 55,000 to 70,000 clones, roughly 92% seen once. Specimen: CD4+ or CD8+ T cells sorted from blood, collected in a trial of the OX40 agonist ivuxolimab. The source of these receptors is an adult with an advanced solid tumor such as melanoma, head and neck, liver or kidney cancer. The CDR3 runs from the conserved cysteine through the conserved F or W. Fields, in order: J gene, CDR3 length, D gene, clone size, V gene, CDR3 protein, CDR3 DNA. A D gene is named only where the DNA matches it firmly. Clone size appears in some rows only: once, few, many, or a class for an expanded clone.

j_gene: TRBJ2-7; len: 12; d_gene: -; abundance: -; v_gene: TRBV2; CDR3aa: CASSRVTYEQYF; CDR3nt: TGTGCCAGCAGCAGGGTTACCTACGAGCAGTACTTC
j_gene: TRBJ1-3; len: 17; d_gene: -; abundance: -; v_gene: TRBV5-6; CDR3aa: CASSFGKGGYSGNTIYF; CDR3nt: TGTGCCAGCAGCTTCGGAAAGGGGGGGTACTCTGGAAACACCATATATTTT
j_gene: TRBJ2-5; len: 15; d_gene: TRBD2; abundance: once; v_gene: TRBV19; CDR3aa: CASSMFPSGEETQYF; CDR3nt: TGTGCCAGTAGTATGTTCCCTAGCGGGGAGGAGACCCAGTACTTC
j_gene: TRBJ1-5; len: 15; d_gene: -; abundance: -; v_gene: TRBV10-3; CDR3aa: CAISESATPNQPQHF; CDR3nt: TGTGCCATCAGTGAGTCCGCGACGCCAAATCAGCCCCAGCATTTT
j_gene: TRBJ2-3; len: 13; d_gene: TRBD1; abundance: -; v_gene: TRBV9; CDR3aa: CASSTGATDTQYF; CDR3nt: TGTGCCAGTTCGACAGGGGCCACAGATACGCAGTATTTT
j_gene: TRBJ2-5; len: 14; d_gene: -; abundance: -; v_gene: TRBV11-2; CDR3aa: CASSLDFAKETQYF; CDR3nt: TGTGCCAGCAGCTTAGATTTTGCCAAAGAGACCCAGTACTTC
j_gene: TRBJ2-7; len: 15; d_gene: TRBD1; abundance: -; v_gene: TRBV5-4; CDR3aa: CASSLGTGEGYEQYF; CDR3nt: TGTGCCAGCAGCCTAGGGACAGGGGAAGGTTACGAGCAGTACTTC
j_gene: TRBJ2-3; len: 15; d_gene: TRBD1; abundance: once; v_gene: TRBV4-3; CDR3aa: CASSQGTGLADTQYF; CDR3nt: TGCGCCAGCAGCCAAGGGACAGGGTTAGCAGATACGCAGTATTTT
j_gene: TRBJ1-2; len: 16; d_gene: TRBD1; abundance: -; v_gene: TRBV5-1; CDR3aa: CASSLLDRGRDYGYTF; CDR3nt: TGCGCCAGCAGCTTACTGGACAGGGGGCGCGACTATGGCTACACCTTC
j_gene: TRBJ2-7; len: 11; d_gene: -; abundance: -; v_gene: TRBV5-8; CDR3aa: CASSVLDEQYF; CDR3nt: TGTGCCAGCAGCGTGTTGGACGAGCAGTACTTC
j_gene: TRBJ1-2; len: 12; d_gene: -; abundance: -; v_gene: TRBV7-3; CDR3aa: CASSLGPDDYTF; CDR3nt: TGTGCCAGCAGCTTAGGGCCGGACGACTACACCTTC
j_gene: TRBJ2-3; len: 17; d_gene: TRBD2; abundance: -; v_gene: TRBV5-8; CDR3aa: CASSLGLAGLSTDTQYF; CDR3nt: TGTGCCAGCAGCTTAGGACTAGCGGGGCTAAGCACAGATACGCAGTATTTT
j_gene: TRBJ2-7; len: 15; d_gene: TRBD1; abundance: -; v_gene: TRBV7-8; CDR3aa: CASSLRGTDSYEQYF; CDR3nt: TGTGCCAGCAGCTTAAGGGGGACAGATTCCTACGAGCAGTACTTC
j_gene: TRBJ1-2; len: 15; d_gene: -; abundance: -; v_gene: TRBV7-9; CDR3aa: CASSQPGATNYGYTF; CDR3nt: TGTGCCAGCAGCCAACCGGGGGCTACTAACTATGGCTACACCTTC
j_gene: TRBJ2-1; len: 16; d_gene: TRBD2; abundance: -; v_gene: TRBV4-2; CDR3aa: CASSPSVAGGFIEQFF; CDR3nt: TGTGCCAGCAGCCCAAGTGTGGCGGGGGGGTTCATTGAGCAGTTCTTC
j_gene: TRBJ2-2; len: 15; d_gene: -; abundance: -; v_gene: TRBV25-1; CDR3aa: CASRGPSPNTGELFF; CDR3nt: TGTGCCAGCAGAGGGCCCAGCCCGAACACCGGGGAGCTGTTTTTT
j_gene: TRBJ1-1; len: 13; d_gene: TRBD1; abundance: -; v_gene: TRBV28; CDR3aa: CASSDRANTEAFF; CDR3nt: TGTGCCAGCAGCGACAGGGCGAACACTGAAGCTTTCTTT
j_gene: TRBJ1-1; len: 11; d_gene: -; abundance: -; v_gene: TRBV19; CDR3aa: CASIRGPEAFF; CDR3nt: TGTGCCAGTATCCGGGGGCCGGAAGCTTTCTTT
j_gene: TRBJ1-5; len: 15; d_gene: TRBD1; abundance: once; v_gene: TRBV4-1; CDR3aa: CASSQGQGMVQPQHF; CDR3nt: TGCGCCAGCAGCCAAGGACAGGGGATGGTTCAGCCCCAGCATTTT
j_gene: TRBJ2-6; len: 15; d_gene: -; abundance: -; v_gene: TRBV4-2; CDR3aa: CASSHSGEGANVLTF; CDR3nt: TGTGCCAGCAGCCATTCAGGGGAGGGGGCCAACGTCCTGACTTTC
j_gene: TRBJ2-2; len: 15; d_gene: TRBD2; abundance: -; v_gene: TRBV27; CDR3aa: CASSVGTSGAGELFF; CDR3nt: TGTGCCAGCAGCGTCGGGACTAGCGGGGCCGGGGAGCTGTTTTTT
j_gene: TRBJ1-2; len: 15; d_gene: -; abundance: -; v_gene: TRBV5-5; CDR3aa: CASSLIHPGGYGYTF; CDR3nt: TGTGCCAGCAGCTTGATCCATCCCGGAGGCTATGGCTACACCTTC
j_gene: TRBJ2-7; len: 16; d_gene: TRBD2; abundance: -; v_gene: TRBV6-5; CDR3aa: CASSYSGGERTYEQYF; CDR3nt: TGTGCCAGCAGTTACTCGGGGGGGGAGCGGACCTACGAGCAGTACTTC
j_gene: TRBJ1-6; len: 15; d_gene: -; abundance: -; v_gene: TRBV10-3; CDR3aa: CAISIDRGARSPLHF; CDR3nt: TGTGCCATCAGCATCGATCGCGGGGCGCGTTCACCCCTCCACTTT
j_gene: TRBJ2-5; len: 18; d_gene: TRBD2; abundance: -; v_gene: TRBV4-2; CDR3aa: CASSQGEGAGGLGETQYF; CDR3nt: TGTGCCAGCAGCCAAGGCGAAGGAGCGGGGGGCCTAGGAGAGACCCAGTACTTC
j_gene: TRBJ1-5; len: 17; d_gene: -; abundance: -; v_gene: TRBV7-6; CDR3aa: CASSLRSDPSGNQPQHF; CDR3nt: TGTGCCAGCAGCTTAAGGTCCGACCCGAGCGGCAATCAGCCCCAGCATTTT
j_gene: TRBJ2-7; len: 14; d_gene: -; abundance: -; v_gene: TRBV2; CDR3aa: CASSITETSYEQYF; CDR3nt: TGTGCCAGCAGCATAACAGAAACCTCCTACGAGCAGTACTTC
j_gene: TRBJ2-1; len: 15; d_gene: -; abundance: -; v_gene: TRBV5-8; CDR3aa: CATRGGVSSYNEQFF; CDR3nt: TGTGCCACCAGGGGGGGGGTCAGCTCCTACAATGAGCAGTTCTTC
j_gene: TRBJ2-1; len: 15; d_gene: TRBD2; abundance: -; v_gene: TRBV6-4; CDR3aa: CASREERGGRHEQFF; CDR3nt: TGTGCCAGCAGAGAGGAGCGGGGGGGGCGACATGAGCAGTTCTTC
j_gene: TRBJ1-1; len: 14; d_gene: -; abundance: once; v_gene: TRBV27; CDR3aa: CASSSLTGNTEAFF; CDR3nt: TGTGCCAGCAGTTCTCTGACAGGGAACACTGAAGCTTTCTTT
j_gene: TRBJ2-7; len: 13; d_gene: -; abundance: -; v_gene: TRBV4-2; CDR3aa: CASSQDMRVVQYF; CDR3nt: TGTGCCAGCAGCCAAGATATGAGGGTTGTGCAGTACTTC
j_gene: TRBJ2-3; len: 13; d_gene: -; abundance: -; v_gene: TRBV13; CDR3aa: CASSSGPTDTQYF; CDR3nt: TGTGCCAGCAGCTCGGGACCCACAGATACGCAGTATTTT
j_gene: TRBJ2-7; len: 11; d_gene: -; abundance: once; v_gene: TRBV12-5; CDR3aa: CASGLDYEQYF; CDR3nt: TGTGCTAGTGGGTTGGATTACGAGCAGTACTTC
j_gene: TRBJ1-1; len: 15; d_gene: TRBD1; abundance: once; v_gene: TRBV23-1; CDR3aa: CASSQSGGANTEAFF; CDR3nt: TGCGCCAGCAGTCAATCAGGGGGCGCGAACACTGAAGCTTTCTTT
j_gene: TRBJ1-5; len: 18; d_gene: -; abundance: -; v_gene: TRBV4-3; CDR3aa: CASSQDRTDPSGNQPQHF; CDR3nt: TGCGCCAGCAGCCAAGATCGAACGGATCCTTCGGGCAATCAGCCCCAGCATTTT
j_gene: TRBJ1-5; len: 13; d_gene: -; abundance: -; v_gene: TRBV27; CDR3aa: CASSLGVNQPQHF; CDR3nt: TGTGCCAGCAGTTTAGGGGTCAATCAGCCCCAGCATTTT
j_gene: TRBJ1-6; len: 16; d_gene: TRBD1; abundance: -; v_gene: TRBV5-4; CDR3aa: CASGQGAKGHNSPLHF; CDR3nt: TGTGCCAGCGGACAGGGGGCGAAAGGGCATAATTCACCCCTCCACTTT
j_gene: TRBJ1-1; len: 14; d_gene: -; abundance: -; v_gene: TRBV25-1; CDR3aa: CASMGLDGYTEAFF; CDR3nt: TGTGCCAGCATGGGGCTGGATGGGTACACTGAAGCTTTCTTT
j_gene: TRBJ2-1; len: 12; d_gene: -; abundance: -; v_gene: TRBV2; CDR3aa: CASSWLVNEQFF; CDR3nt: TGTGCCAGCAGTTGGCTAGTCAATGAGCAGTTCTTC
j_gene: TRBJ2-1; len: 17; d_gene: TRBD2; abundance: -; v_gene: TRBV13; CDR3aa: CASSPRGLAGGYNEQFF; CDR3nt: TGTGCCAGCAGCCCCCGGGGACTAGCGGGGGGGTACAATGAGCAGTTCTTC
j_gene: TRBJ2-5; len: 13; d_gene: -; abundance: -; v_gene: TRBV9; CDR3aa: CASSVGREETQYF; CDR3nt: TGTGCCAGCAGCGTAGGCAGGGAAGAGACCCAGTACTTC
j_gene: TRBJ2-1; len: 16; d_gene: TRBD1; abundance: -; v_gene: TRBV14; CDR3aa: CASSQVGGDRADEQFF; CDR3nt: TGTGCCAGCAGCCAAGTAGGTGGGGACAGGGCGGATGAGCAGTTCTTC
j_gene: TRBJ1-3; len: 16; d_gene: -; abundance: -; v_gene: TRBV7-9; CDR3aa: CASSSWTAISGNTIYF; CDR3nt: TGTGCCAGCAGCTCCTGGACCGCGATCTCTGGAAACACCATATATTTT
j_gene: TRBJ1-2; len: 16; d_gene: TRBD1; abundance: -; v_gene: TRBV7-9; CDR3aa: CASSLSGTGHSYGYTF; CDR3nt: TGTGCCAGCAGCTTAAGTGGGACAGGGCACTCATATGGCTACACCTTC
j_gene: TRBJ2-7; len: 11; d_gene: -; abundance: -; v_gene: TRBV5-6; CDR3aa: CASTNSYEQYF; CDR3nt: TGTGCCAGCACCAACTCCTACGAGCAGTACTTC
j_gene: TRBJ1-6; len: 13; d_gene: -; abundance: -; v_gene: TRBV5-6; CDR3aa: CASTPGGNSPLHF; CDR3nt: TGTGCCAGCACCCCGGGGGGGAATTCACCCCTCCACTTT
j_gene: TRBJ2-7; len: 14; d_gene: TRBD2; abundance: -; v_gene: TRBV30; CDR3aa: CAWSLAGGPYEQYF; CDR3nt: TGTGCCTGGAGCCTAGCGGGGGGCCCCTACGAGCAGTACTTC
j_gene: TRBJ2-7; len: 14; d_gene: -; abundance: -; v_gene: TRBV13; CDR3aa: CASSLADGSYEQYF; CDR3nt: TGTGCCAGCAGCCTAGCCGACGGCTCCTACGAGCAGTACTTC
j_gene: TRBJ2-3; len: 14; d_gene: TRBD1; abundance: -; v_gene: TRBV6-4; CDR3aa: CASSGTGGTDTQYF; CDR3nt: TGTGCCAGCAGTGGGACAGGGGGCACAGATACGCAGTATTTT
j_gene: TRBJ1-2; len: 15; d_gene: TRBD1; abundance: -; v_gene: TRBV2; CDR3aa: CASSEAQGAQNGYTF; CDR3nt: TGTGCCAGCAGTGAGGCACAGGGGGCGCAGAATGGCTACACCTTC
j_gene: TRBJ1-1; len: 12; d_gene: -; abundance: -; v_gene: TRBV10-3; CDR3aa: CATGAGTTEAFF; CDR3nt: TGTGCCACCGGCGCAGGGACCACTGAAGCTTTCTTT
j_gene: TRBJ1-5; len: 15; d_gene: -; abundance: -; v_gene: TRBV9; CDR3aa: CASSAGTSTGEPQHF; CDR3nt: TGTGCCAGCAGCGCGGGGACATCCACCGGGGAGCCCCAGCATTTT
j_gene: TRBJ1-2; len: 15; d_gene: TRBD1; abundance: -; v_gene: TRBV4-1; CDR3aa: CASSQGGQTNYGYTF; CDR3nt: TGCGCCAGCAGCCAAGGGGGACAGACGAACTATGGCTACACCTTC
j_gene: TRBJ2-1; len: 15; d_gene: -; abundance: -; v_gene: TRBV11-2; CDR3aa: CASSLIADVGRQQFF; CDR3nt: TGTGCCAGCAGCCTAATAGCAGATGTCGGGCGTCAGCAGTTCTTC
j_gene: TRBJ1-2; len: 15; d_gene: TRBD1; abundance: once; v_gene: TRBV19; CDR3aa: CASSPFPGQDYDYTF; CDR3nt: TGTGCCAGTAGTCCCTTTCCGGGACAGGACTATGACTACACCTTC